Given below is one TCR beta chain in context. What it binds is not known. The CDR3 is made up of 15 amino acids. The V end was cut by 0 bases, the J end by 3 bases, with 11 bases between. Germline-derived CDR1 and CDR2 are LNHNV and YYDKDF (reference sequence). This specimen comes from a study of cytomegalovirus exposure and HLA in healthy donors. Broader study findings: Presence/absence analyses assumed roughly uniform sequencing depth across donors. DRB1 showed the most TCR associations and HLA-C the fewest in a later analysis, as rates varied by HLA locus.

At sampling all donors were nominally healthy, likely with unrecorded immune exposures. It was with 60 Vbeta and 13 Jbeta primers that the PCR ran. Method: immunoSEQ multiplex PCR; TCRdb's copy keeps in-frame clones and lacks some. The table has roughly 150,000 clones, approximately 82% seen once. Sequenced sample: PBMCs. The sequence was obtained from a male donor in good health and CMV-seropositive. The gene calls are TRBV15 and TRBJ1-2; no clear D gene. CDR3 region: CATSRDRTLDYGYTF. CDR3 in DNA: TGTGCCACCAGCAGAGACCGTACTTTGGACTATGGCTACACCTTC. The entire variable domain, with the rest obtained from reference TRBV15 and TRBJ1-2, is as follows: DAMVIQNPRYQVTQFGKPVTLSCSQTLNHNVMYWYQQKSSQAPKLLFHYYDKDFNNEADTPDNFQSRRPNTSFCFLDIRSPGLGDTAMYLCATSRDRTLDYGYTFGSGTRLTVV.